These 9 T cell receptor beta chains originate from one sample sequenced in a study of CDR3 diversity in severe acne. TCRdb analysed the PCR reads with MiXCR anew, one entry per CDR3 protein. Seen here are about 85,000 distinct CDR3 sequences, about 52% observed once, and the top ten hold roughly a tenth. The sequenced sample consisted of blood. Every receptor here comes from a male donor in good health, serving as a control.

This clonotype was detected many times. The CDR3 region is CASRRTGNTEAFF. DNA of the CDR3: TGTGCCAGCAGAAGGACTGGGAACACTGAAGCTTTCTTT. The chain is built from TRBV6-5 and TRBJ1-1, with unresolved D. The germline V gene has CDR1 MNHEY and CDR2 SVGAGI. V lost 6 bases and J 1 base, leaving 9 bases between the germline ends. This CDR3 has 13 residues.

This clonotype occurred many times. The chain uses TRBV10-3 and TRBJ2-5, with 9 bases fitting TRBD2. This CDR3 is 14 amino acids long. CDR1 and CDR2 from the germline V gene are ENHRY and SYGVKD. The trim removed 10 bases at V and 1 base at J, leaving 7 bases unmatched. The CDR3 DNA is TGTGCCAGCCAAGCGGGGGGCCCCCAAGAGACCCAGTACTTC. Translating gives CASQAGGPQETQYF.

The genes are TRBV29-1 and TRBJ2-1, with TRBD2 identical over 10 bases. Trimming at V came to 4 bases and at J to 4 bases, leaving 10 bases not matched to a gene. The germline V gene has CDR1 SQVTM and CDR2 ANQGSEA. There are 16 residues in the CDR3. CDR3: CSVGERASGSYNEQFF. The CDR3 DNA reads TGCAGCGTTGGGGAAAGGGCTAGCGGGAGTTACAATGAGCAGTTCTTC.

J is TRBJ2-7 and V is TRBV12-3 or TRBV12-4, with D hard to call. The CDR3 is 15 amino acids. Trimming took 3 bases from V and 2 from J, leaving 14 bases between them. In DNA form, the CDR3 reads TGTGCCAGCAGTTTGGTATTAGGGTCCCCCTACGAGCAGTACTTC. Translation gives CASSLVLGSPYEQYF.

This clonotype was counted ten times or more. The chain combines TRBV20-1 with TRBJ2-4; D perhaps matches TRBD1 (6 bases). This CDR3 contains 15 residues. Trimming cost V 0 bases and J 1 base, with 10 bases left between them. Germline V gene sequence: CDR1 DFQATT, CDR2 SNEGSKA (reference sequence). The CDR3 sequence: CSARDVGAAKNIQYF. The CDR3 DNA reads TGCAGTGCTAGAGATGTGGGGGCGGCCAAAAACATTCAGTACTTC.

The J gene is TRBJ1-5, the V gene TRBV7-9; D is undetermined. Germline CDR1 SEHNR, CDR2 FQNEAQ (reference sequence). CDR3 length: 15 amino acids. V was pared by 5 bases and J by 7 bases, with 18 bases between. The DNA for the CDR3 is TGTGCCAGCAGCGTAGGTCCTTTGGAGGGACAGCCCCAGCATTTT. Translating it yields CASSVGPLEGQPQHF.

The chain couples TRBV10-3 to TRBJ1-1; D unclear. Germline V gives CDR1 ENHRY, CDR2 SYGVKD. This CDR3 contains 14 residues. V lost 0 bases and J lost 3, with 8 bases in between. The CDR3 bases are TGTGCCATCAGTGAGTCGGAGGGATACACTGAAGCTTTCTTT. Translated, it gives CAISESEGYTEAFF.

CDR3 DNA sequence: TGTGCCAGCGGCCCGGGACAGGGAAGGACTGAAGCTTTCTTT. This codes for CASGPGQGRTEAFF. The chain carries TRBV12-3 or TRBV12-4 and TRBJ1-1, with 9 bases fitting TRBD1. The CDR3 sequence is 14 residues long. J gave up 5 bases and V 8 bases, and 9 bases lay outside the gene matches.

The V and J genes are TRBV24-1 and TRBJ1-5; weak D call: TRBD1 (5 bases). CDR3 length: 13 residues. Germline assignment: CDR1 KGHDR and CDR2 SFDVKD. With 5 bases removed from V and 5 bases from J, the gap between germline ends came to 9 bases. The CDR3 region is CATSAGHYQPQHF. The CDR3 nucleotides read TGTGCCACCAGTGCGGGGCATTATCAGCCCCAGCATTTT.